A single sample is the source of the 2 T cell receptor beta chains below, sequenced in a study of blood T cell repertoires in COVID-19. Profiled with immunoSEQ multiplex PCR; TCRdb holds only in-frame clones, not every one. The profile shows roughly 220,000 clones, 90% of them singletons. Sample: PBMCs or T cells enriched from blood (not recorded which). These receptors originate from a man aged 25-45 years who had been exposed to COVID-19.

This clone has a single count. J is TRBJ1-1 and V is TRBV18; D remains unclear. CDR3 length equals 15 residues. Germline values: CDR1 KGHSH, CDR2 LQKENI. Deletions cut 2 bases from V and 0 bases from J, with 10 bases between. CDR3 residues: CASSPEALMNTEAFF. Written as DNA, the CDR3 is TGTGCCAGCTCACCAGAGGCCCTCATGAACACTGAAGCTTTCTTT.

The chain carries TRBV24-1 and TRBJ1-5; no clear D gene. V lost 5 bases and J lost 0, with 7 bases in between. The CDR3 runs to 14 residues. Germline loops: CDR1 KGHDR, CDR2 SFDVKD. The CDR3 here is CATSVGSSNQPQHF. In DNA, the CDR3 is TGTGCCACCAGTGTTGGCAGTAGCAATCAGCCCCAGCATTTT.